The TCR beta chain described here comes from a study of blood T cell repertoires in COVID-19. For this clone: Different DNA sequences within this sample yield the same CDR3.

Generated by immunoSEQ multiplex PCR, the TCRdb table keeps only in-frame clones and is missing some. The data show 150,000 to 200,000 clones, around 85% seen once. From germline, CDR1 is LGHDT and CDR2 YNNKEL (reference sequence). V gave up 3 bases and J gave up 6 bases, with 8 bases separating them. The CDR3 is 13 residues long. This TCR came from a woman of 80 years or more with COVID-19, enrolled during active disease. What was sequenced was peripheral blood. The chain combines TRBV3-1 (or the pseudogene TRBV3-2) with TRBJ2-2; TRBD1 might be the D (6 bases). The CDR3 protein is CASSQGAPGELFF. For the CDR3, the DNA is TGTGCCAGCAGCCAGGGGGCCCCCGGGGAGCTGTTTTTT.